The rows below give T cell receptor beta chains drawn from one sample of a study of T cells in Graves' hyperthyroidism and ophthalmopathy. TCRdb independently ran MiXCR on the multiplex PCR reads; one entry per CDR3 protein. The data contain about 340,000 distinct CDR3 sequences, around a sixth of them singletons. Sequencing used blood. These receptors were taken from a woman between 50 and 59 years old with Graves' hyperthyroidism. Each CDR3 is given with its conserved first and last residue. Each record gives: J gene, V gene, clone size, D gene, CDR3 protein, CDR3 DNA. A D gene is named only where the DNA matches it firmly. Where a row states a size, it is once, few, many or the class of an expanded clone; other rows omit it.

j_call: TRBJ1-2; v_call: TRBV27; clone_size: few; d_call: .; cdr3_aa: CASRPDHNYGYTF; cdr3_nt: TGTGCCAGCAGACCCGACCATAACTATGGCTACACCTTC
j_call: TRBJ1-5; v_call: TRBV30; clone_size: .; d_call: .; cdr3_aa: CAWSQDSNQPQHF; cdr3_nt: TGTGCCTGGTCGCAGGATAGCAATCAGCCCCAGCATTTT
j_call: TRBJ2-1; v_call: TRBV30; clone_size: .; d_call: TRBD1; cdr3_aa: CAWSLGQGGFNEQFF; cdr3_nt: TGTGCCTGGAGTTTAGGACAGGGGGGGTTCAATGAGCAGTTCTTC
j_call: TRBJ2-7; v_call: TRBV20-1; clone_size: .; d_call: .; cdr3_aa: CSATGGGVSSYEQHF; cdr3_nt: TGCAGTGCTACCGGAGGGGGGGTGAGCTCCTACGAGCAGCACTTC
j_call: TRBJ2-5; v_call: TRBV7-9; clone_size: many; d_call: .; cdr3_aa: CASSSRAWGDSPETQYF; cdr3_nt: TGTGCCAGCAGCTCCCGCGCCTGGGGGGACTCACCAGAGACCCAGTACTTC
j_call: TRBJ1-2; v_call: TRBV5-7; clone_size: .; d_call: .; cdr3_aa: CASSVSGDYGYTF; cdr3_nt: TGTGCCAGCAGCGTGTCGGGAGACTATGGCTACACCTTC
j_call: TRBJ2-1; v_call: TRBV5-1; clone_size: many; d_call: .; cdr3_aa: CASSQRTGAVTYNEQFF; cdr3_nt: TGCGCCAGCAGCCAACGGACGGGGGCGGTGACCTACAATGAGCAGTTCTTC
j_call: TRBJ2-6; v_call: TRBV5-1; clone_size: .; d_call: .; cdr3_aa: CASSLKSNLPSGANVLTF; cdr3_nt: TGCGCCAGCAGCTTGAAGTCCAATCTACCCTCTGGGGCCAACGTCCTGACTTTC
j_call: TRBJ1-1; v_call: TRBV19; clone_size: .; d_call: .; cdr3_aa: CASSIGTAEAFF; cdr3_nt: TGTGCCAGTAGTATAGGGACAGCTGAAGCTTTCTTT
j_call: TRBJ2-1; v_call: TRBV27; clone_size: many; d_call: .; cdr3_aa: CASSLWGNSYNEQFF; cdr3_nt: TGTGCCAGCAGTTTGTGGGGGAACTCCTACAATGAGCAGTTCTTC
j_call: TRBJ2-2; v_call: TRBV3-1; clone_size: many; d_call: .; cdr3_aa: CASSQGRGTGELFF; cdr3_nt: TGTGCCAGCAGCCAAGGACGAGGCACCGGGGAGCTGTTTTTT
j_call: TRBJ2-3; v_call: TRBV20-1; clone_size: few; d_call: .; cdr3_aa: CSARQGSDTQYF; cdr3_nt: TGCAGTGCTAGGCAGGGTTCAGATACGCAGTATTTT
j_call: TRBJ1-2; v_call: TRBV7-3; clone_size: many; d_call: TRBD1; cdr3_aa: CASSTDRGRGDGYTF; cdr3_nt: TGTGCCAGCAGCACCGACAGGGGGCGCGGCGATGGCTACACCTTC
j_call: TRBJ2-7; v_call: TRBV6-2/TRBV6-3; clone_size: once; d_call: .; cdr3_aa: CASEWGTGEQYF; cdr3_nt: TGTGCCAGCGAGTGGGGGACGGGCGAGCAGTACTTC
j_call: TRBJ1-1; v_call: TRBV18; clone_size: many; d_call: .; cdr3_aa: CASSLRDRNTEAFF; cdr3_nt: TGTGCCAGCTCATTGAGAGACAGGAACACTGAAGCTTTCTTT
j_call: TRBJ2-5; v_call: TRBV11-2; clone_size: many; d_call: .; cdr3_aa: CASTWGESETQYF; cdr3_nt: TGTGCCAGCACCTGGGGAGAGTCGGAGACCCAGTACTTC
j_call: TRBJ2-7; v_call: TRBV28; clone_size: once; d_call: TRBD2; cdr3_aa: CATDPGSGGTYEQYF; cdr3_nt: TGTGCCACCGACCCCGGGAGCGGGGGTACCTACGAGCAGTACTTC
j_call: TRBJ1-2; v_call: TRBV2; clone_size: many; d_call: .; cdr3_aa: CASSSGLNYGYTF; cdr3_nt: TGTGCCAGCAGTAGCGGGCTTAACTATGGCTACACCTTC
j_call: TRBJ2-7; v_call: TRBV7-8; clone_size: many; d_call: TRBD2; cdr3_aa: CASSLASFQRGGFYEQYF; cdr3_nt: TGTGCCAGCAGCTTAGCGTCTTTCCAGCGGGGGGGCTTCTACGAGCAGTACTTC
j_call: TRBJ1-2; v_call: TRBV27; clone_size: many; d_call: TRBD1; cdr3_aa: CASSSVGTEKLYGYTF; cdr3_nt: TGTGCCAGCAGTAGTGTAGGGACAGAGAAGCTTTATGGCTACACCTTC
j_call: TRBJ2-3; v_call: TRBV5-1; clone_size: many; d_call: .; cdr3_aa: CASSLAGRGTDTQYF; cdr3_nt: TGCGCCAGCAGCTTGGCCGGAAGGGGAACAGATACGCAGTATTTT
j_call: TRBJ1-6; v_call: TRBV5-1; clone_size: .; d_call: .; cdr3_aa: CASSLAGAGSPLHF; cdr3_nt: TGCGCCAGCAGCTTAGCGGGGGCAGGATCACCCCTCCACTTT
j_call: TRBJ1-2; v_call: TRBV6-1; clone_size: few; d_call: TRBD1; cdr3_aa: CAINRGPGYTF; cdr3_nt: TGTGCCATCAACAGGGGACCTGGCTACACCTTC
j_call: TRBJ2-6; v_call: TRBV28; clone_size: .; d_call: .; cdr3_aa: CASSPLVGAGFYGANVLTF; cdr3_nt: TGTGCCAGCAGTCCCCTGGTCGGGGCTGGGTTTTACGGGGCCAACGTCCTGACTTTC
j_call: TRBJ1-1; v_call: TRBV11-2; clone_size: many; d_call: .; cdr3_aa: CASSLLQLNTEAFF; cdr3_nt: TGTGCCAGCAGCTTATTACAGCTGAACACTGAAGCTTTCTTT
j_call: TRBJ2-1; v_call: TRBV6-1; clone_size: .; d_call: .; cdr3_aa: CASLTRGEQFF; cdr3_nt: TGTGCCAGCCTTACGAGAGGCGAGCAGTTCTTC
j_call: TRBJ2-7; v_call: TRBV29-1; clone_size: .; d_call: .; cdr3_aa: CSVETFRAPNSYEQYF; cdr3_nt: TGCAGCGTTGAAACATTCCGGGCTCCGAACTCCTACGAGCAGTACTTC
j_call: TRBJ2-5; v_call: TRBV12-3/TRBV12-4; clone_size: many; d_call: .; cdr3_aa: CASSSGGAGETQYF; cdr3_nt: TGTGCCAGCAGTTCAGGGGGGGCCGGAGAGACCCAGTACTTC
j_call: TRBJ2-5; v_call: TRBV4-1; clone_size: .; d_call: TRBD2; cdr3_aa: CASSQDDLIEFTAPGLALQETQYF; cdr3_nt: TGCGCCAGCAGCCAAGATGATTTAATTGAGTTCACTGCACCGGGACTAGCGCTCCAAGAGACCCAGTACTTC
j_call: TRBJ2-3; v_call: TRBV20-1; clone_size: .; d_call: TRBD2; cdr3_aa: CSAKLAGERRTQYF; cdr3_nt: TGCAGTGCGAAACTAGCGGGAGAGCGACGGACGCAGTATTTT
j_call: TRBJ1-1; v_call: TRBV7-9; clone_size: .; d_call: TRBD1; cdr3_aa: CASSPQDRPNTEAFF; cdr3_nt: TGTGCCAGCAGCCCCCAGGACAGGCCGAACACTGAAGCTTTCTTT
j_call: TRBJ2-2; v_call: TRBV18; clone_size: .; d_call: TRBD2; cdr3_aa: CASSPAGARDGELFF; cdr3_nt: TGTGCCAGCTCACCTGCGGGAGCGAGGGACGGGGAGCTGTTTTTT
j_call: TRBJ2-1; v_call: TRBV11-2; clone_size: many; d_call: .; cdr3_aa: CASSLELGLYNEQFF; cdr3_nt: TGTGCCAGCAGCTTAGAGCTCGGCCTTTACAATGAGCAGTTCTTC
j_call: TRBJ2-7; v_call: TRBV13; clone_size: few; d_call: .; cdr3_aa: CASGYFGRGYEQYF; cdr3_nt: TGTGCCAGCGGGTATTTTGGGAGGGGGTACGAGCAGTACTTC
j_call: TRBJ1-1; v_call: TRBV15; clone_size: .; d_call: TRBD1; cdr3_aa: CATSTRQGANGAEAFF; cdr3_nt: TGTGCCACCAGCACCCGACAGGGTGCCAACGGCGCTGAAGCTTTCTTT
j_call: TRBJ2-3; v_call: TRBV18; clone_size: many; d_call: .; cdr3_aa: CASSTRGALDTQYF; cdr3_nt: TGTGCCAGCTCAACCCGGGGGGCTCTAGATACGCAGTATTTT
j_call: TRBJ2-7; v_call: TRBV3-1; clone_size: many; d_call: TRBD1; cdr3_aa: CASSQRQGAAYEQYF; cdr3_nt: TGTGCCAGCAGCCAGAGACAGGGTGCGGCCTACGAGCAGTACTTC
j_call: TRBJ1-1; v_call: TRBV28; clone_size: many; d_call: .; cdr3_aa: CASSSPQILAEAFF; cdr3_nt: TGTGCCAGCAGTTCCCCCCAGATCCTCGCTGAAGCTTTCTTT
j_call: TRBJ1-3; v_call: TRBV10-2; clone_size: .; d_call: .; cdr3_aa: CASSESLRSSGNTIYF; cdr3_nt: TGCGCCAGCAGTGAGTCGTTGCGAAGCTCTGGAAACACCATATATTTT
j_call: TRBJ1-4; v_call: TRBV4-2; clone_size: once; d_call: TRBD1; cdr3_aa: CASSQDNWAGGAGGNEKLFF; cdr3_nt: TGTGCCAGCAGCCAAGATAATTGGGCAGGGGGCGCAGGGGGTAATGAAAAACTGTTTTTT
j_call: TRBJ2-3; v_call: TRBV30; clone_size: many; d_call: TRBD2; cdr3_aa: CAWSSLAGVADTQYF; cdr3_nt: TGTGCCTGGAGTTCCTTGGCGGGAGTAGCAGATACGCAGTATTTT